One T cell receptor (beta chain) is described in this entry. The sample originates from a study of human T cells and chemical hapten exposure. Study context: All patients underwent weekly scalp dosing with diphenylcyclopropenone for the full roughly 24-week study.

Time point noted: pre-sensitization, week 0. Treatment here: therapeutic diphenylcyclopropenone sensitization with weekly scalp DPC. One entry per CDR3 protein results from TCRdb running MiXCR on the RACE reads. This repertoire shows a few hundred thousand distinct CDR3 sequences, about 7.7% found once; its top ten account for more than 1%. The input for sequencing was whole blood, taken in connection with sensitization to the hapten diphenylcyclopropenone (DPC). This TCR was recovered from a man between 18 and 35 years old with alopecia areata. Some clones in this sample may be carry-over from other donors' samples.

The CDR3 loop reads CSVEVARANEQFF. As DNA, the CDR3 is TGCAGCGTTGAAGTGGCCAGGGCCAATGAGCAGTTCTTC. This sequence joins TRBV29-1 and TRBJ2-1; D is perhaps TRBD1 (5 bases). With 1 base removed from V and 6 bases from J, the gap between germline ends came to 10 bases. The CDR3 covers 13 residues. CDR1 and CDR2 from the germline V gene are SQVTM and ANQGSEA.